Each of the 21 T cell receptor beta chains below was sequenced from the same sample in a study of patients and donors after allogeneic stem cell transplantation. TCRdb re-derived calls from the RT-PCR reads in MiXCR, one entry per CDR3 protein. The data show about a million distinct CDR3 sequences, over 15% seen once. Specimen: blood, either unsorted or a sorted T cell fraction (not recorded which). The receptors come from a human donor who was either an allogeneic HSCT recipient or a stem cell or donor lymphocyte infusion donor (not recorded which). It is not recorded whose cells these are; they may come from a transplant donor.

This chain uses TRBV25-1 with TRBJ2-1; weak D call: TRBD2 (5 bases). Trimming left V 4 bases short and J 8 bases short, with 18 bases between. CDR1 is MGHDK and CDR2 is SYGVNS in the germline V gene. This CDR3 is built from 15 residues. CDR3 loop: CASSVGLKLGDEQFF. The CDR3 DNA is TGTGCCAGCAGTGTCGGACTTAAACTTGGGGATGAGCAGTTCTTC.

This clonotype occurred a few times. V is TRBV30 and J is TRBJ1-2; TRBD1 agrees at 10 bases. This CDR3 comprises 14 residues. Germline lookup yields CDR1 GTSNPN and CDR2 SVGIG (reference sequence). The V segment lost 0 bases and the J segment 9 bases; nucleotides outside the gene matches: 7. In DNA, the CDR3 is TGTGCCTGGAGTGTACAGGGGACAGGGGCCCGCTACACCTTC. This encodes CAWSVQGTGARYTF.

The chain employs TRBV24-1 and TRBJ2-1; TRBD2 agrees at 9 bases. The J segment lost 3 bases and the V segment lost 4 bases, leaving 9 bases of the junction unmatched. The length of the CDR3 is 17 residues. Germline V CDR1 and CDR2: KGHDR, SFDVKD. The CDR3 here is CATSDPQVAGVYNEQFF. DNA for the CDR3: TGTGCCACCAGTGACCCGCAGGTAGCGGGAGTCTACAATGAGCAGTTCTTC.

This clonotype was counted only a few times. The chain links TRBV4-3 to TRBJ2-7, with 7 bases aligning to TRBD1. The germline V gene encodes CDR1 LGHNA and CDR2 YSLEER. The CDR3 spans 15 residues. V shed 4 bases, J shed 6 bases, and the junction held 12 bases outside the gene matches. The CDR3 spells CASSPRQGSLFEQYF. Written as DNA, the CDR3 is TGCGCCAGCAGCCCTCGACAGGGCTCTCTTTTCGAGCAGTACTTC.

The rearrangement joins TRBV9 to TRBJ2-7; tentatively, D is TRBD2 (5 bases). The CDR3 has 13 residues. The germline V gene encodes CDR1 SGDLS and CDR2 YYNGEE. V shed 7 bases and J shed 3 bases, with 14 bases lying between them. CDR3 amino acids: CASQTDWDYEQYF. The CDR3 region has the DNA TGTGCCAGCCAGACGGACTGGGACTACGAGCAGTACTTC. The whole variable domain, filled in from reference TRBV9 and TRBJ2-7, reads DSGVTQTPKHLITATGQRVTLRCSPRSGDLSVYWYQQSLDQGLQFLIQYYNGEERAKGNILERFSAQQFPDLHSELNLSSLELGDSALYFCASQTDWDYEQYFGPGTRLTVT.

This sequence joins TRBV15 and TRBJ2-1, with D perhaps matching TRBD1 (6 bases). Trimming removed 5 bases from V and 6 bases from J, with 11 bases in between. The CDR3 is made up of 13 amino acids. Per the germline V gene, CDR1 is LNHNV and CDR2 is YYDKDF (reference sequence). CDR3 loop: CATSSGTSNEQFF. CDR3 DNA sequence: TGTGCCACCAGCTCCGGGACAAGCAATGAGCAGTTCTTC.

The V gene is TRBV12-3 or TRBV12-4, the J gene TRBJ2-1; 11 nucleotides match TRBD2. Unmatched junction bases numbered 17, after V lost 3 bases and J lost 4 bases. The CDR3 contains 20 residues. This CDR3 reads CASSFSGTSGFRRSYNEQFF. CDR3 DNA: TGTGCCAGCAGTTTCTCCGGGACTAGCGGATTTAGGCGATCTTACAATGAGCAGTTCTTC.

This clonotype was picked up a small number of times. The chain employs TRBV27 and TRBJ2-7; D perhaps matches TRBD1 (5 bases). Germline V CDR1 and CDR2: MNHEY, SMNVEV (reference sequence). V gave up 11 bases and J gave up 3 bases, with 11 bases separating them. CDR3 size: 11 residues. The CDR3 loop is CAAGYLYEQYF. DNA of the CDR3: TGTGCCGCAGGGTACCTCTACGAGCAGTACTTC.

This clonotype was counted only a few times. The V call is TRBV7-2, the J call TRBJ1-2, with D unresolved. Germline CDR1 is SGHTA and CDR2 is FQGNSA. The CDR3 contains 14 residues. V was pared by 5 bases and J by 3 bases, with 13 bases between. Here the CDR3 DNA reads TGTGCCAGCAGCGCCCCAGGATCTCACTATGGCTACACCTTC. It codes for CASSAPGSHYGYTF.

This clonotype was seen only a few times. J is TRBJ1-2 and V is TRBV21-1; the table's TRBD1 call for D was not verified on the DNA. TRBV21-1 is shown as a pseudogene. The CDR3 runs to 13 residues. The CDR3 DNA reads as TGTGCCAGCCCTCTAAGGGCAGGGGATGGCTACACCTTC. Protein: CASPLRAGDGYTF.

V is TRBV20-1 and J is TRBJ1-3; the D gene is possibly TRBD1 (5 bases). The CDR3 length is 18 residues. Trimming took off 6 bases at V and 0 bases at J, with 24 bases between the two ends. Germline V gene data show CDR1 as DFQATT and CDR2 as SNEGSKA (reference sequence). The CDR3 nucleotides read TGCAGTGCCACAGGCGGTTGGCTCAACCCCCTCTCTGGAAACACCATATATTTT. Its protein product is CSATGGWLNPLSGNTIYF.

The chain is built from TRBV4-2 and TRBJ2-7, with TRBD1 identical over 7 bases. Trimming at V came to 3 bases and at J to 4 bases, leaving 9 bases not matched to a gene. The CDR3 is 15 residues long. Germline V gene data show CDR1 as LGHNA and CDR2 as YNFKEQ. This CDR3 reads CASSQVGGAVYEQYF. CDR3 sequence (DNA): TGTGCCAGCAGCCAGGTAGGGGGCGCAGTTTACGAGCAGTACTTC.

In its sample, this clonotype was seen a few times. V gene TRBV12-3 or TRBV12-4 combines with J gene TRBJ1-6, with 7 bases matching TRBD1. The CDR3 covers 14 residues. The V segment lost 4 bases and the J segment 5 bases; nucleotides outside the gene matches: 2. The CDR3 protein is CASSYTGDNSPLHF. CDR3 coding DNA: TGTGCCAGCAGTTATACAGGGGATAATTCACCCCTCCACTTT.

A few counts support this clonotype. CDR3 sequence reads: CASSLSGTAGETQYF. The CDR3 nucleotides are TGTGCCAGCAGTTTGTCCGGGACAGCCGGGGAGACCCAGTACTTC. This chain connects TRBV12-3 or TRBV12-4 to TRBJ2-5, with 7 nucleotides matching TRBD1. The CDR3 covers 15 residues. J was trimmed by 5 bases and V by 3 bases; bases with no gene match: 9.

There are a few counts of this clonotype. This chain joins TRBV27 and TRBJ1-1; maybe TRBD1 (6 bases). The CDR3 consists of 14 residues. The V end lost 5 bases, the J end lost 1 base, and 11 bases lay between the germline ends. CDR1 and CDR2 (germline): MNHEY, SMNVEV (reference sequence). Here the CDR3 reads CASSPRQENTEAFF. CDR3 in DNA: TGTGCCAGCAGTCCCAGACAGGAGAACACTGAAGCTTTCTTT.

For this clonotype: At one end, the junction sequence differs from germline, possibly due to a read error. The chain recombines TRBV12-3 or TRBV12-4 with TRBJ2-5, with D possibly being TRBD1 or TRBD2 (5 bases each). CDR3 size: 15 residues. CDR3: CASSPTGTVQETHYF. As DNA, the CDR3 is TGTGCCAGCAGTCCCACCGGGACGGTACAAGAGACCCACTACTTC.

This clonotype showed up just a few times. The rearrangement links TRBV5-1 to TRBJ2-7; 8 positions agree with TRBD1. The junction had 5 bases not matched to a gene; V was cut back by 3 bases and J by 0 bases. Germline lookup yields CDR1 SGHRS and CDR2 YFSETQ. This CDR3 contains 15 residues. CDR3 sequence: CASSSGGPSSYEQYF. The CDR3 DNA sequence: TGCGCCAGCAGCTCAGGGGGCCCGAGCTCCTACGAGCAGTACTTC.

This clonotype has only a few counts. This chain joins TRBV20-1 and TRBJ2-5, with 9 nucleotides matching TRBD1. CDR3 size: 12 residues. V shed 4 bases, J shed 5 bases, and the junction held 2 bases outside the gene matches. The germline CDR1 and CDR2 sequences are DFQATT and SNEGSKA (reference sequence). CDR3 residues: CSATDRGETQYF. CDR3 sequence (DNA): TGCAGTGCTACAGACAGGGGGGAGACCCAGTACTTC.

This rearrangement joins TRBV6-1 to TRBJ1-1, with 9 nucleotides matching TRBD1. The V and J ends lost 8 bases and 1 base, in that order; junction bases with no gene match: 8. CDR1 and CDR2 from the germline V gene are MNHNS and SASEGT. The length of the CDR3 is 15 residues. CDR3 sequence reads: CASWEEGQGNTEAFF. The CDR3, as DNA: TGTGCCAGCTGGGAGGAGGGACAGGGGAACACTGAAGCTTTCTTT.

This clonotype was counted between two and nine times. V gene TRBV4-3 combines with J gene TRBJ1-2; TRBD1 matches 7 bases. Germline CDR1 is LGHNA and CDR2 is YSLEER. The CDR3 runs 17 residues. V lost 1 base and J lost 8; bases outside the gene matches: 16. As DNA, the CDR3 is TGCGCCAGCAGCCAAGCTCCGACAGGGAGGCCAGAGGACGGCTACACCTTC. Translation: CASSQAPTGRPEDGYTF.

This clonotype was seen more than once but under ten times. The chain carries TRBV6-1 and TRBJ2-7, with TRBD1 matching over 8 bases. This CDR3 region has 15 residues. V shed 7 bases, J shed 3 bases, and the junction held 11 bases outside the gene matches. Looked up from germline, CDR1 is MNHNS and CDR2 is SASEGT. The CDR3 bases are TGTGCCAGCACACGTGAGACAGGGGTTCTCTACGAGCAGTACTTC. Encoded protein: CASTRETGVLYEQYF.